Presented here are 13 T cell receptor beta chains from one specimen sequenced in a study of T cell responses to AZD1222 COVID-19 vaccine. The data were produced by immunoSEQ multiplex PCR, yet TCRdb's version contains in-frame clones alone and is incomplete. This table holds roughly 100,000 clones, roughly 91% found once. The material sequenced was peripheral blood, taken on day 0 of AZD1222 vaccination. The receptors originated from an adult in good health.

The chain couples TRBV11-2 to TRBJ1-1; tentatively, D is TRBD1 (5 bases). CDR1 and CDR2 from the germline V gene are SGHAT and FQNNGV. CDR3 length equals 14 residues. V shed 3 bases and J shed 7 bases, with 15 bases lying between them. CDR3 amino acids: CASSFGLRDGEAFF. In nucleotides, the CDR3 is TGTGCCAGCAGCTTCGGCCTCCGGGACGGTGAAGCTTTCTTT.

The chain has TRBV6-6 and TRBJ1-2, with D possibly matching TRBD1 (5 bases). This CDR3 is built from 13 residues. Germline-derived CDR1 and CDR2 are MNHNY and SVGAGI (reference sequence). V lost 6 bases and J 7 bases, leaving 15 bases between the germline ends. The CDR3 DNA follows: TGTGCCAGCAGGGATGTGGGGCTTTTTGGCTACACCTTC. Amino acids: CASRDVGLFGYTF.

This chain links TRBV27 with TRBJ1-5; no reliable D call. The CDR3 is made up of 12 amino acids. Looked up from germline, CDR1 is MNHEY and CDR2 is SMNVEV (reference sequence). The ends were cut back, 5 bases at V and 5 bases at J, with 7 bases in the middle. Here the CDR3 reads CASSAIDQPQHF. CDR3 in DNA: TGTGCCAGCAGTGCGATCGATCAGCCCCAGCATTTT.

The chain employs TRBV7-3 and TRBJ2-1; 12 nucleotides align to TRBD1. This CDR3 contains 15 residues. Trimming took 1 base from V and 7 from J; bases not matched to a gene: 2. Germline V gives CDR1 SGHTA, CDR2 FQGTGA. CDR3 sequence (DNA): TGTGCCAGCAGCTTAATGGGACAGGGGGCGAATGAGCAGTTCTTC. Protein: CASSLMGQGANEQFF.

The chain has TRBV5-4 and TRBJ1-1, with D uncertain. The V end lost 4 bases, the J end lost 2 bases, and 9 bases lay between the germline ends. Germline V gives CDR1 SGHNT, CDR2 YYREEE (reference sequence). CDR3 size: 13 residues. The CDR3 region is CASSQDGNTEAFF. The CDR3 nucleotides are TGTGCCAGCAGCCAGGACGGTAACACTGAAGCTTTCTTT.

V and J are TRBV28 and TRBJ2-1; D unclear. The V end was cut by 4 bases, the J end by 15 bases, with 16 bases between. The CDR3 covers 12 residues. The germline V gene has CDR1 MDHEN and CDR2 SYDVKM. The CDR3 DNA sequence: TGTGCCAGCAGTTCCTATCCGGAGAAGGCGTTCTTC. Encoded protein: CASSSYPEKAFF. The variable domain in full, completed from reference TRBV28 and TRBJ2-1, reads DVKVTQSSRYLVKRTGEKVFLECVQDMDHENMFWYRQDPGLGLRLIYFSYDVKMKEKGDIPEGYSVSREKKERFSLILESASTNQTSMYLCASSSYPEKAFFGPGTRLTVL.

This chain links TRBV30 with TRBJ1-5; unclear D gene. The germline CDR1 and CDR2 sequences are GTSNPN and SVGIG (reference sequence). This CDR3 contains 14 residues. Deletions cut 0 bases from V and 4 bases from J, with 10 bases between. CDR3 bases: TGTGCCTGGAGTGTACAAGTTGGTAATCAGCCCCAGCATTTT. Protein product: CAWSVQVGNQPQHF.

This chain links TRBV2 with TRBJ1-5, with 8 bases identical to TRBD1. This CDR3 comprises 16 residues. The junction had 8 bases not matched to a gene; V was cut back by 6 bases and J by 1 base. Germline loops: CDR1 SNHLY, CDR2 FYNNEI. The CDR3 region is CASRGQALGSNQPQHF. CDR3 sequence (DNA): TGTGCCAGCAGGGGACAGGCCCTGGGGAGCAATCAGCCCCAGCATTTT. Full variable domain (remainder filled in from reference TRBV2 and TRBJ1-5): EPEVTQTPSHQVTQMGQEVILRCVPISNHLYFYWYRQILGQKVEFLVSFYNNEISEKSEIFDDQFSVERPDGSNFTLKIRSTKLEDSAMYFCASRGQALGSNQPQHFGDGTRLSIL.

The chain recombines TRBV4-2 with TRBJ2-7; 8 bases map to TRBD2. V shed 4 bases and J 2 bases; nucleotides not matched to a gene: 7. This CDR3 is built from 15 residues. Germline CDR1 is LGHNA and CDR2 is YNFKEQ. CDR3 coding DNA: TGTGCCAGCAGCCCCGGGGGAGCGGGAGCCTACGAGCAGTACTTC. Its protein is CASSPGGAGAYEQYF.

The table lists this clone with a count of one. The chain employs TRBV27 and TRBJ1-6; 11 bases match TRBD1. CDR1 and CDR2 (germline): MNHEY, SMNVEV (reference sequence). V was pared by 10 bases and J by 10 bases, with 6 bases of the junction left unmatched. The CDR3 is made up of 13 amino acids. CDR3 sequence: CATGQGAGSPLHF. For the CDR3, the DNA is TGTGCCACCGGACAGGGGGCGGGATCACCCCTCCACTTT.

This rearrangement joins TRBV30 to TRBJ1-6, with D possibly being TRBD1 (5 bases). V lost 0 bases, J lost 8 bases, and 14 bases lay in between. The length of the CDR3 is 15 residues. Looked up from germline, CDR1 is GTSNPN and CDR2 is SVGIG (reference sequence). The CDR3 sequence: CAWSVKQGGYSPLHF. As DNA, the CDR3 is TGTGCCTGGAGTGTAAAGCAGGGAGGTTATTCACCCCTCCACTTT.

This chain joins TRBV7-2 and TRBJ2-7; TRBD1 matches 7 bases. CDR1 SGHTA and CDR2 FQGNSA come from the germline V gene. The J segment lost 4 bases and the V segment lost 5 bases, leaving 11 bases of the junction unmatched. This CDR3 comprises 15 residues. The CDR3 DNA sequence: TGTGCCAGCAGCGAGTCACAGGGGTTGGTATACGAGCAGTACTTC. Translating it yields CASSESQGLVYEQYF.

The V and J genes are TRBV30 and TRBJ2-5, with 9 bases identical to TRBD2. This CDR3 has 14 amino acids. The V gene's germline CDR1 is GTSNPN and CDR2 SVGIG (reference sequence). The V gene end was trimmed by 2 bases and the J gene end by 5 bases; junction bases not matched to a gene: 6. The CDR3 DNA reads TGTGCCTGGAGTCCAACCGCGGGGGGGGAGACCCAGTACTTC. As protein: CAWSPTAGGETQYF.